This T cell receptor (beta chain) was documented in a study of T cell repertoires in aging, cancer and after chemotherapy. At the level of the study: Pre- and post-chemotherapy samples were paired from chronic lymphocytic leukemia patients treated with fludarabine- or bendamustine-based regimens. The whole study produced a dataset of roughly 8.6 million TCR reads.

Multiplex touch-down PCR with TRB-A/B primers amplified rearranged V-D-J TRB sequences. A single record per CDR3 protein comes from TCRdb applying MiXCR to the multiplex PCR reads. The sample contains roughly 2,500 distinct CDR3 sequences, roughly 50% of which appear only once. The count of this clonotype is one. As yet, its antigen is unknown. TCR beta rearrangements were amplified from peripheral blood genomic DNA. Germline V lookup: CDR1 LNHDA, CDR2 SQIVND (reference sequence). The CDR3 extends over 13 amino acids. Trimming pared 6 bases from V and 3 bases from J, leaving 11 bases between. Whole-study findings and limits: Untreated cancer patients had significantly lower blood TCR diversity than age-matched healthy donors. In hematological cancer patients, infiltrated lymphoid organs may have impaired thymic emigration or peripheral T cell expansion.

Sequencing used blood. The source of this sequence is a human donor with a blood cancer. The V and J genes are TRBV19 and TRBJ1-1; tentative D call: TRBD1 (6 bases). The chain's CDR3 is CASRTQGYTEAFF. The DNA of the CDR3 is TGTGCCAGTAGGACACAGGGTTACACTGAAGCTTTCTTT.